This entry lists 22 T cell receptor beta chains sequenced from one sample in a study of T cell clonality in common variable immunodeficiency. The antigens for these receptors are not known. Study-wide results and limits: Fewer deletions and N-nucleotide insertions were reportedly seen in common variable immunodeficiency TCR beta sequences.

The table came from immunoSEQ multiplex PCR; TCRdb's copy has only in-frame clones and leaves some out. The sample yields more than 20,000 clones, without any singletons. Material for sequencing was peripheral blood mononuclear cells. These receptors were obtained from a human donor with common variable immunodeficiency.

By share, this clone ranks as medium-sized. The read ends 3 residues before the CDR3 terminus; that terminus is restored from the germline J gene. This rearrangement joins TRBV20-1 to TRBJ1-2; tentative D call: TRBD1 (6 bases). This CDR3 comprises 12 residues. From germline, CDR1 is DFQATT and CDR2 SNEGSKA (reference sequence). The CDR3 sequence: CSARAPGVGYTF. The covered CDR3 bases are TGCAGTGCTAGAGCCCCAGGGGTAGGC.

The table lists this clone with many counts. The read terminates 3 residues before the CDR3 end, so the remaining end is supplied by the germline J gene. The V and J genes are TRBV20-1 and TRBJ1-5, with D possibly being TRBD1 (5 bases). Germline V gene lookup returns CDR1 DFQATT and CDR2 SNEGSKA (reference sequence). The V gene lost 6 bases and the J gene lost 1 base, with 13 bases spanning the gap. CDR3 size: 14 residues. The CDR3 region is CSAKVTGSNQPQHF. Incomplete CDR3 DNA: TGCAGTGCGAAGGTTACAGGAAGCAATCAGCCC.

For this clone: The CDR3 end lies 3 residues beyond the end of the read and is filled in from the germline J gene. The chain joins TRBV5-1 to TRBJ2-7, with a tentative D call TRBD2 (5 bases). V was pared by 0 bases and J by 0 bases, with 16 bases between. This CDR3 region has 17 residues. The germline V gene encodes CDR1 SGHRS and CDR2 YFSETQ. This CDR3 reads CASSLDVPDSPSYEQYF. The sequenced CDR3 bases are TGCGCCAGCAGCTTGGACGTCCCGGACTCGCCCTCCTACGAG.

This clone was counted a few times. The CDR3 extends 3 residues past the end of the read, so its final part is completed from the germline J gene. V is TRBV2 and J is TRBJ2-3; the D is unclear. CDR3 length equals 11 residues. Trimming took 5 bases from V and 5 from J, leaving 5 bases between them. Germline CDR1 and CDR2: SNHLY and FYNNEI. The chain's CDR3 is CASSFKDTQYF. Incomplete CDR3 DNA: TGTGCCAGCAGTTTTAAAGATACG.

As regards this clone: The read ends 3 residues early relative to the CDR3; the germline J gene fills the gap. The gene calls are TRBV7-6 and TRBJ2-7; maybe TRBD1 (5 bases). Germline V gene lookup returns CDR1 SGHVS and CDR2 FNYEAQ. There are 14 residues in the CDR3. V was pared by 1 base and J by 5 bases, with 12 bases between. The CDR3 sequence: CASSLGFLGDEQYF. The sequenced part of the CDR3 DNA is TGTGCCAGCAGCTTAGGTTTTTTAGGGGACGAG.

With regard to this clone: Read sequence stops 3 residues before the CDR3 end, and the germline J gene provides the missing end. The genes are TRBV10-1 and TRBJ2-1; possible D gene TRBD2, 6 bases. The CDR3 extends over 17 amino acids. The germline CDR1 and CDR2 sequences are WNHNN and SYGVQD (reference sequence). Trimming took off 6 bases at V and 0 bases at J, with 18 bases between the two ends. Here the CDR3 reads CASSPGDSGYSYNEQFF. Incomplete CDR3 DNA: TGCGCCAGCAGCCCCGGGGATAGCGGCTACTCCTACAATGAG.

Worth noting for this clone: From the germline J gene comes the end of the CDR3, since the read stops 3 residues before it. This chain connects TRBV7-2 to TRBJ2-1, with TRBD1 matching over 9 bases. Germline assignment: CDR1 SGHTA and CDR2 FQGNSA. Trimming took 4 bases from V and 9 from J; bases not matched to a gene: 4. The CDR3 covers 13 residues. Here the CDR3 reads CASSSDRGVEQFF. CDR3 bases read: TGTGCCAGCAGCTCGGACAGGGGAGTTGAG.

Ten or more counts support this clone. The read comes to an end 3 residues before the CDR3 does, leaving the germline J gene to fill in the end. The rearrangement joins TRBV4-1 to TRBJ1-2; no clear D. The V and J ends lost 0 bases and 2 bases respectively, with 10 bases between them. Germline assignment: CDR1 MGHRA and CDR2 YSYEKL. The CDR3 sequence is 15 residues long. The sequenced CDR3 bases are TGCGCCAGCAGCCAAGATTCGCGGCAGAACTATGGC. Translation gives CASSQDSRQNYG. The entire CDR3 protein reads CASSQDSRQNYGYTF.

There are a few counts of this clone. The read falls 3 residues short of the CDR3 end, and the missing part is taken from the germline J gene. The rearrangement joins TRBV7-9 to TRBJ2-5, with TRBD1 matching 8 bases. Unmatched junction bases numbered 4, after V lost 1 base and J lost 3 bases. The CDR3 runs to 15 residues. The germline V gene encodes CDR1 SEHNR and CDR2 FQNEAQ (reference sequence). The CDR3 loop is CASSLVAGGKETQYF. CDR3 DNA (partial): TGTGCCAGCAGCTTAGTGGCAGGGGGCAAAGAGACC. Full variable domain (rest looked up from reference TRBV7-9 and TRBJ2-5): DTGVSQNPRHKITKRGQNVTFRCDPISEHNRLYWYRQTLGQGPEFLTYFQNEAQLEKSRLLSDRFSAERPKGSFSTLEIQRTEQGDSAMYLCASSLVAGGKETQYFGPGTRLLVL.

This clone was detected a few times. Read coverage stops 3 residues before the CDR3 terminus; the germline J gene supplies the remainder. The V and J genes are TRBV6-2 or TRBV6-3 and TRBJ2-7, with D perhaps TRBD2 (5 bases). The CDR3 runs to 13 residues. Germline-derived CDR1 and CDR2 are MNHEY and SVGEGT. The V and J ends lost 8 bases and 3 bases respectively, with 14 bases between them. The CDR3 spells CASAVRGSYEQYF. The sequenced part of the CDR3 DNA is TGTGCCAGCGCCGTTCGGGGTAGCTACGAG.

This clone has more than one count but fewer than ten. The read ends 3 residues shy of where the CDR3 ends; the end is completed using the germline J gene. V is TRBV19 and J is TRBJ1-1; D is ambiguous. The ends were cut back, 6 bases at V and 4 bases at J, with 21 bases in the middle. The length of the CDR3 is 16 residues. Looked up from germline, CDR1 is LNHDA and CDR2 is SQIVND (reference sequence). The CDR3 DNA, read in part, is TGTGCCAGTAGCGACTGGAGAGAAGTCCGAACCACTGAA. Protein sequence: CASSDWREVRTTE. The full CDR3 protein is CASSDWREVRTTEAFF. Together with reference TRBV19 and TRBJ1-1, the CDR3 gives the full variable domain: DGGITQSPKYLFRKEGQNVTLSCEQNLNHDAMYWYRQDPGQGLRLIYYSQIVNDFQKGDIAEGYSVSREKKESFPLTVTSAQKNPTAFYLCASSDWREVRTTEAFFGQGTRLTVV.

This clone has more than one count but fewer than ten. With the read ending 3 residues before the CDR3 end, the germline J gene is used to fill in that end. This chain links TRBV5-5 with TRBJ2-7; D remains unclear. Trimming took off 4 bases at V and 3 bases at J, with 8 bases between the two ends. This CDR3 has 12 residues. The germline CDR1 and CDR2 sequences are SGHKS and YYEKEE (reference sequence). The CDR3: CASSINGYEQYF. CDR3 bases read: TGTGCCAGCAGCATAAACGGCTACGAG.

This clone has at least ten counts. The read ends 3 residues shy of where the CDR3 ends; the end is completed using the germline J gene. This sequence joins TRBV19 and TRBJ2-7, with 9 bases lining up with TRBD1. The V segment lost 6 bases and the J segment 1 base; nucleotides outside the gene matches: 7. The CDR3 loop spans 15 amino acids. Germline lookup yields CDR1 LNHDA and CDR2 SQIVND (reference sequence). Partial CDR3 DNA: TGTGCCAGTAGGTTCCGGGACAGGGCTTCCTACGAG. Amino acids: CASRFRDRASYE. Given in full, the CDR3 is CASRFRDRASYEQYF.

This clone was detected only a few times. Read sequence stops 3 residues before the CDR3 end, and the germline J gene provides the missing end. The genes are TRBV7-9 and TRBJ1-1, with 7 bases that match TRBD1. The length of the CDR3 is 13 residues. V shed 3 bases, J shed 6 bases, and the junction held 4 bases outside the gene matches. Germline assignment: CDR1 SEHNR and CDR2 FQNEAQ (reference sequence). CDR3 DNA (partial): TGTGCCAGCAGCTTTTACCAGGGGGCTGAA. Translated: CASSFYQGAE. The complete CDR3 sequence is CASSFYQGAEAFF. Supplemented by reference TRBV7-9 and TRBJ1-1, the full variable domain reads DTGVSQNPRHKITKRGQNVTFRCDPISEHNRLYWYRQTLGQGPEFLTYFQNEAQLEKSRLLSDRFSAERPKGSFSTLEIQRTEQGDSAMYLCASSFYQGAEAFFGQGTRLTVV.

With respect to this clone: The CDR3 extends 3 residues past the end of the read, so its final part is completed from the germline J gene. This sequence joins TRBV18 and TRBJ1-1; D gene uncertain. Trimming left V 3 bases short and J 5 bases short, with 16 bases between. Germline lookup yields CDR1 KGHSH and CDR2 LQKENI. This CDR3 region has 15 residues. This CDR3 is CASSPLGRQRTEAFF. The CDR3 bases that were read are TGTGCCAGCTCACCCTTAGGACGGCAGCGGACTGAA. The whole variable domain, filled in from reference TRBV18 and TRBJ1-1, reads NAGVMQNPRHLVRRRGQEARLRCSPMKGHSHVYWYRQLPEEGLKFMVYLQKENIIDESGMPKERFSAEFPKEGPSILRIQQVVRGDSAAYFCASSPLGRQRTEAFFGQGTRLTVV.

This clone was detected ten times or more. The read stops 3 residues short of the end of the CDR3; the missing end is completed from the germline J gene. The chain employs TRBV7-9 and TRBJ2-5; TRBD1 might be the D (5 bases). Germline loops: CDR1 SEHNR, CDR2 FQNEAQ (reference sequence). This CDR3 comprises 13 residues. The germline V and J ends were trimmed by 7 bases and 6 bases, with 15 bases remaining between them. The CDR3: CASTDSGKQTQYF. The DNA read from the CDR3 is TGTGCCAGCACCGACTCAGGGAAACAGACC.

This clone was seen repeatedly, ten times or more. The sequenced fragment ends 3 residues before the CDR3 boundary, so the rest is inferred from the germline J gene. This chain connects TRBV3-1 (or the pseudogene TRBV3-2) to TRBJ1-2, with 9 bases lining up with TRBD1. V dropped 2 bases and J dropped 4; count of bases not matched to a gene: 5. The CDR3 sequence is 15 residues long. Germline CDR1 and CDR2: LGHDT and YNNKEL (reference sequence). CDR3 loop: CASSQMGQGPYGYTF. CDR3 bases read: TGTGCCAGCAGCCAAATGGGACAGGGCCCCTATGGC.

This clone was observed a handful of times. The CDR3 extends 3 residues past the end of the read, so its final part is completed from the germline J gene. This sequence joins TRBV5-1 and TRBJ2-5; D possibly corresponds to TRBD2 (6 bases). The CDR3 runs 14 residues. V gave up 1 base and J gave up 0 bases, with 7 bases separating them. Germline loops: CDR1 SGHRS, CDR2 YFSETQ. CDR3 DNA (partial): TGCGCCAGCAGCTTGTTAGCGGACCAAGAGACC. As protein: CASSLLADQET. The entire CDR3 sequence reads CASSLLADQETQYF.

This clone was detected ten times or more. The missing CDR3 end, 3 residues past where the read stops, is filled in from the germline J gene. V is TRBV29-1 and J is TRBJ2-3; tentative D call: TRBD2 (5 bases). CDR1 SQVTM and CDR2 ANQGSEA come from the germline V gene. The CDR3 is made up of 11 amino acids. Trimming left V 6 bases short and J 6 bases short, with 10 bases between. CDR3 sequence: CSVLVADTQYF. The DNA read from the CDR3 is TGCAGCGTCCTAGTAGCGGATACG.

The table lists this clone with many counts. This CDR3 reads CASSSPKTSGRATDTQYF. The DNA read from the CDR3 is TGTGCCAGCAGTTCGCCCAAGACTAGCGGGAGGGCCACAGATACG. The chain joins TRBV12-3 or TRBV12-4 to TRBJ2-3, with TRBD2 matching over 14 bases. Coverage ceases 3 residues before the CDR3 finishes, and the germline J gene fills in the end. V lost 4 bases and J lost 2; bases outside the gene matches: 8. This CDR3 has 18 amino acids.

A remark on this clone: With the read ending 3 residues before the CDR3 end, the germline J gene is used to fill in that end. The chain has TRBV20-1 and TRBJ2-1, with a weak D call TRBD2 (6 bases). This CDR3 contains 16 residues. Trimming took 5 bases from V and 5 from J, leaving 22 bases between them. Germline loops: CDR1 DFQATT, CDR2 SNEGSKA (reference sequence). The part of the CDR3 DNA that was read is TGCAGTGCTCCACCCCCCTCCCGCGGGAATAACAATGAG. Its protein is CSAPPPSRGNNNE. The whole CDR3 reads CSAPPPSRGNNNEQFF.

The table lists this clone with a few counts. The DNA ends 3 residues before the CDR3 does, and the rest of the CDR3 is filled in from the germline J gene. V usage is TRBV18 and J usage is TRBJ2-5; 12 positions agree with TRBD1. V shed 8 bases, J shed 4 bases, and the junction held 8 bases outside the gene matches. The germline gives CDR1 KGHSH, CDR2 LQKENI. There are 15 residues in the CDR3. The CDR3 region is CASRPGQGAAETQYF. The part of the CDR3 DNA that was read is TGTGCCAGCCGGCCGGGACAGGGGGCGGCAGAGACC.